The T cell receptor (beta chain) described here comes from a study of T-cell memory formation after mild COVID-19. In TCRdb, the 5' RACE reads were re-called with MiXCR into one record per CDR3 protein. The sample includes under 700,000 distinct CDR3 sequences, 20% seen only once; the top ten take around 12%. Study conclusions and caveats: Pre-infection memory contained some responding clones, which suggested that cross-reactive memory had joined.

There are 15 residues in the CDR3. The germline V gene encodes CDR1 MGHRA and CDR2 YSYEKL. J gave up 0 bases and V 4 bases, and 4 bases lay outside the gene matches. This clonotype was seen a handful of times. What it binds is not known. This chain connects TRBV4-1 to TRBJ2-7, with 9 bases fitting TRBD1. The sequence was obtained from an adult woman who had mild COVID-19 (a few samples of this study predate the infection). Cell type and time point are not known. The sample consisted of PBMCs or a T cell subset sorted from them (not recorded which). This chain's CDR3 is CASSPGQGPSYEQYF. In DNA, the CDR3 is TGCGCCAGCAGCCCCGGACAGGGGCCCTCCTACGAGCAGTACTTC.